The entry below gives a single TCR beta chain sequence along with its context. CDR3 length: 14 amino acids. Per germline, CDR1 SGHAT and CDR2 FQNNGV. Trimming cost V 5 bases and J 5 bases, with 16 bases left between them. This record belongs to a study of CD8+ T cells in alopecia areata. Samples from alopecia areata patients were lesional scalp punch biopsies and peripheral blood. The authors sorted CD4+ and CD8+ T cells from PBMCs. cDNA serving as the sequencing template came from extracted, reverse transcribed RNA. Only in-frame clones appear in the TCRdb table, and some are missing; sequencing was by immunoSEQ multiplex PCR. The repertoire includes 30,000 to 35,000 clones, roughly half of them detected once, and less than 50% sits in the top ten.

Sequencing was performed on NKG2D-high CD8+ T cells sorted from blood. This clonotype was obtained from a human donor with alopecia areata. V gene TRBV11-2 combines with J gene TRBJ2-7; unclear D gene. For the CDR3, the DNA is TGTGCCAGCAGCCGCCCCCAGGCCCCAGACGAGCAGTACTTC. Translating it yields CASSRPQAPDEQYF.